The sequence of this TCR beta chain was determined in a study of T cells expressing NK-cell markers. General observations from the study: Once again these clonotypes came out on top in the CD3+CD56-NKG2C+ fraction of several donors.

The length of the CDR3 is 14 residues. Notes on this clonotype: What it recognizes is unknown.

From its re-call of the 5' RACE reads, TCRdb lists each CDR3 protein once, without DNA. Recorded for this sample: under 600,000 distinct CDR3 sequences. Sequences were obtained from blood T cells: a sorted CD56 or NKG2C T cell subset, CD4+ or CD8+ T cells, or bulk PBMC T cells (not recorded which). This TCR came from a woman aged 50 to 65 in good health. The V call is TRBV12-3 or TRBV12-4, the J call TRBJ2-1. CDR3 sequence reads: CASSLGVGGNEQFF.